The 26 T cell receptor beta chains below all came from one sample that was sequenced in a study of vaccination and CD4 T cells after COVID-19. Treatment indicated: roughly 11-day PBMC culture with coronavirus spike peptide pools or control peptides (ViraFEST assay). With the Oncomine TCR Beta short-read assay, DNA from cultured CD4+ T cells was sequenced. TCRdb called the PCR reads again in MiXCR, with one record for every CDR3 protein. The table has 11,000 or so distinct CDR3 sequences, less than 70% seen once; the top ten hold 10%. The antigens for these receptors are not known. The sample was CD4+ T cells from blood, cultured in vitro. These receptors were obtained from a human donor who had recovered from COVID-19.

V gene TRBV28 combines with J gene TRBJ2-3, with 8 bases matching TRBD2. Per the germline V gene, CDR1 is MDHEN and CDR2 is SYDVKM. V lost 5 bases, J lost 0 bases, and 10 bases stayed unmatched. The CDR3 runs 17 residues. The CDR3 loop reads CASSLQIAGKSTDTQYF. The CDR3 DNA is TGTGCCAGCAGTCTCCAGATAGCGGGAAAGAGCACAGATACGCAGTATTTT.

This clonotype counts as medium-sized (0.01 to 0.1%). The rearrangement links TRBV28 to TRBJ1-1; D remains unclear. Per germline, CDR1 MDHEN and CDR2 SYDVKM. This CDR3 contains 11 residues. V dropped 5 bases and J dropped 3 bases, with 4 bases sitting between them. In DNA form, the CDR3 reads TGTGCCAGCAGTCTAGACACTGAAGCTTTCTTT. Protein product: CASSLDTEAFF.

The chain uses TRBV2 and TRBJ1-2; 7 bases are a match to TRBD1. This CDR3 comprises 12 residues. Germline values: CDR1 SNHLY, CDR2 FYNNEI. Germline trimming cut 8 bases from V and 4 bases from J; bases unmatched to any gene: 4. The CDR3 DNA reads TGTGCCAGCGGATGGGACAGCTATGGCTACACCTTC. Amino acid sequence: CASGWDSYGYTF.

This clonotype was seen only once. The gene calls are TRBV12-3 or TRBV12-4 and TRBJ2-3; weak D call: TRBD1 (6 bases). Trimming shortened V by 2 bases and J by 3 bases, and 9 bases separated the two germline ends. This CDR3 contains 14 residues. DNA for the CDR3: TGTGCCAGCAGTTTACGAGGGGGAACAGATACGCAGTATTTT. It is translated as CASSLRGGTDTQYF.

The chain recombines TRBV4-1 with TRBJ2-7, with 10 bases matching TRBD2. Germline V lookup: CDR1 MGHRA, CDR2 YSYEKL. Trimming removed 0 bases from V and 9 bases from J; junction bases left unmatched: 11. This CDR3 has 16 residues. Here the CDR3 reads CASSQERASGRGGQYF. The CDR3 nucleotides read TGCGCCAGCAGCCAAGAGCGTGCTAGCGGGAGAGGGGGGCAGTACTTC.

This clonotype was counted between two and nine times. The chain has TRBV20-1 and TRBJ2-7; D may correspond to TRBD1 or TRBD2 (6 bases each). V shed 5 bases and J shed 6 bases, with 17 bases lying between them. Germline CDR1 is DFQATT and CDR2 is SNEGSKA (reference sequence). The CDR3 is 13 residues long. CDR3 residues: CSAFSRGGSEQYF. The DNA of the CDR3 is TGCAGTGCTTTCTCAAGAGGGGGGTCCGAGCAGTACTTC.

In this sample, this clonotype is large. The chain is built from TRBV15 and TRBJ2-7, with D tentatively TRBD2 (6 bases). From germline, CDR1 is LNHNV and CDR2 YYDKDF (reference sequence). Trimming shortened V by 5 bases and J by 4 bases, and 12 bases separated the two germline ends. CDR3 length: 13 residues. CDR3 sequence reads: CATSRLGGYEQYF. The CDR3 region has the DNA TGTGCCACCAGCCGGTTAGGAGGGTACGAGCAGTACTTC.

This sequence joins TRBV10-3 and TRBJ2-5, with D perhaps matching TRBD1 (6 bases). Trimming cost V 6 bases and J 0 bases, with 14 bases left between them. Per the germline V gene, CDR1 is ENHRY and CDR2 is SYGVKD. CDR3 length: 15 residues. CDR3: CAIRNPRDNQETQYF. The CDR3 DNA is TGTGCCATCAGGAACCCCCGGGACAACCAAGAGACCCAGTACTTC.

This clonotype was counted a single time. The gene calls are TRBV7-9 and TRBJ2-3; tentatively, D is TRBD1 (6 bases). Germline V CDR1 and CDR2: SEHNR, FQNEAQ (reference sequence). The CDR3 extends over 14 amino acids. The V end lost 5 bases, the J end lost 4 bases, and 13 bases lay between the germline ends. The CDR3 reads CASSQIGTSDTQYF. In nucleotides, the CDR3 is TGTGCCAGCAGCCAAATCGGGACATCAGATACGCAGTATTTT.

The chain links TRBV14 to TRBJ1-3, with D hard to call. Germline V lookup: CDR1 SGHDN, CDR2 FVKESK. V lost 8 bases and J 3 bases, leaving 8 bases between the germline ends. This CDR3 contains 12 residues. The CDR3 reads CASRLSGNTIYF. The DNA for the CDR3 is TGTGCCAGCCGTTTAAGTGGAAACACCATATATTTT.

The chain links TRBV10-3 to TRBJ2-2; TRBD1 agrees at 9 bases. Trimming cost V 6 bases and J 7 bases; bases outside gene matches: 9. Germline V gene sequence: CDR1 ENHRY, CDR2 SYGVKD. The CDR3 has 15 residues. DNA of the CDR3: TGTGCCATCAGCGTGGACGGACAGGGGTTCGGGGAGCTGTTTTTT. Its translation: CAISVDGQGFGELFF.

This clonotype was found a few times. The J gene is TRBJ1-1, the V gene TRBV2, with D unresolved. Germline assignment: CDR1 SNHLY and CDR2 FYNNEI. This CDR3 has 13 residues. Trimming shortened V by 6 bases and J by 0 bases, and 8 bases separated the two germline ends. The CDR3 loop is CASRTKMNTEAFF. In DNA form, the CDR3 reads TGTGCCAGCAGAACCAAGATGAACACTGAAGCTTTCTTT.

V usage is TRBV28 and J usage is TRBJ2-3; TRBD2 matches at 12 bases. Per germline, CDR1 MDHEN and CDR2 SYDVKM. This CDR3 comprises 16 residues. Trimming at V came to 4 bases and at J to 4 bases, leaving 6 bases not matched to a gene. CDR3 bases: TGTGCCAGCAGTTCTCGACTAGCGGGAGCGCCAGATACGCAGTATTTT. Protein sequence: CASSSRLAGAPDTQYF.

The genes are TRBV6-1 and TRBJ2-1, with 14 bases identical to TRBD2. From germline, CDR1 is MNHNS and CDR2 SASEGT. The trim removed 5 bases at V and 7 bases at J, leaving 10 bases unmatched. This CDR3 contains 17 residues. CDR3 sequence (DNA): TGTGCCAGCAGTCCCAGCGGGACTAGCGGGAGTTGGAATGAGCAGTTCTTC. This translates into CASSPSGTSGSWNEQFF.

The V and J genes are TRBV28 and TRBJ2-2; 10 positions match TRBD2. J gave up 4 bases and V 1 base, and 6 bases lay outside the gene matches. Germline CDR1 reads MDHEN; CDR2 reads SYDVKM. The CDR3 spans 17 residues. CDR3 protein: CASSLSALAGTTGELFF. CDR3 DNA sequence: TGTGCCAGCAGTTTATCCGCACTAGCGGGAACCACCGGGGAGCTGTTTTTT.

This clonotype was recorded a few times. CDR3 amino acids: CSARSSGNTIYF. The CDR3 DNA follows: TGCAGTGCTAGATCATCTGGAAACACCATATATTTT. The chain combines TRBV20-1 with TRBJ1-3, with D hard to call. Germline V lookup: CDR1 DFQATT, CDR2 SNEGSKA (reference sequence). V lost 2 bases and J lost 1, with 3 bases in between. The CDR3 totals 12 residues.

This clonotype was seen a handful of times. The DNA for the CDR3 is TGCAGTGCTATCAGAGGGGCGCGGGAGCAGTTCTTC. This sequence encodes CSAIRGAREQFF. V is TRBV20-1 and J is TRBJ2-1; either TRBD1 or TRBD2 may fit D (5 bases each). Germline lookup yields CDR1 DFQATT and CDR2 SNEGSKA (reference sequence). The CDR3 spans 12 residues. Trimming took 4 bases from V and 10 from J, leaving 14 bases between them.

V is TRBV15 and J is TRBJ1-1; TRBD1 matches 8 bases. The length of the CDR3 is 18 residues. Germline V lookup: CDR1 LNHNV, CDR2 YYDKDF (reference sequence). With V trimmed by 1 base and J by 1 base, 11 bases remained unmatched. DNA for the CDR3: TGTGCCACCAGCAGAGGGTGGGGATTACAGGGGGAGAACACTGAAGCTTTCTTT. Protein: CATSRGWGLQGENTEAFF.

The chain carries TRBV6-2 or TRBV6-3 and TRBJ2-5; 7 bases match TRBD1. This CDR3 region has 14 residues. V shed 6 bases and J 4 bases; nucleotides not matched to a gene: 8. Germline CDR1 MNHEY, CDR2 SVGEGT. The DNA of the CDR3 is TGTGCCAGCAGCCCTACAGGGGAAGGAGAGACCCAGTACTTC. Its protein is CASSPTGEGETQYF.

V usage is TRBV12-3 or TRBV12-4 and J usage is TRBJ2-7, with 8 bases fitting TRBD1. V lost 3 bases and J lost 3; bases outside the gene matches: 4. CDR3 length equals 14 residues. The DNA for the CDR3 is TGTGCCAGCAGTTTGGACAGGGTCAGCTACGAGCAGTACTTC. This codes for CASSLDRVSYEQYF.

The chain recombines TRBV19 with TRBJ1-1; 8 bases align to TRBD1. The germline V gene encodes CDR1 LNHDA and CDR2 SQIVND (reference sequence). The J segment lost 2 bases and the V segment lost 5 bases, leaving 7 bases of the junction unmatched. This CDR3 is 15 amino acids long. The DNA for the CDR3 is TGTGCCAGTAGTCCACCGGGACAGGTAAACACTGAAGCTTTCTTT. Protein sequence: CASSPPGQVNTEAFF.

The sample holds a few counts of this clonotype. The V and J genes are TRBV27 and TRBJ2-5; 13 bases line up with TRBD2. Trimming at V came to 2 bases and at J to 5 bases, leaving 5 bases not matched to a gene. From germline, CDR1 is MNHEY and CDR2 SMNVEV (reference sequence). The CDR3 runs to 16 residues. The CDR3 DNA sequence: TGTGCCAGCAGTTTAAAACTAGCGGGAGGGAGCGAGACCCAGTACTTC. It specifies CASSLKLAGGSETQYF.

V usage is TRBV2 and J usage is TRBJ1-6; TRBD1 might be the D (5 bases). V was pared by 10 bases and J by 7 bases, with 14 bases between. Looked up from germline, CDR1 is SNHLY and CDR2 is FYNNEI. CDR3 length equals 13 residues. The CDR3: CATQGSLNSPLHF. For the CDR3, the DNA is TGTGCCACCCAGGGATCGCTGAATTCACCCCTCCACTTT.

This clonotype was counted only a few times. V gene TRBV6-1 combines with J gene TRBJ1-1; D might be TRBD1 (5 bases). Trimming stripped 4 bases from V and 11 bases from J, with 14 bases between. CDR3 length equals 12 residues. The germline CDR1 and CDR2 sequences are MNHNS and SASEGT. This CDR3 reads CASSGQGRDAFF. CDR3 coding DNA: TGTGCCAGCAGTGGTCAGGGCAGGGACGCTTTCTTT.

The CDR3 loop is CSALGGTSGRVEQFF. The DNA for the CDR3 is TGCAGTGCTTTGGGTGGGACTAGCGGGAGGGTTGAGCAGTTCTTC. The chain recombines TRBV20-1 with TRBJ2-1; the match to TRBD2 covers 16 bases. The length of the CDR3 is 15 residues. V shed 5 bases, J shed 9 bases, and the junction held 7 bases outside the gene matches. Germline-derived CDR1 and CDR2 are DFQATT and SNEGSKA (reference sequence).

The chain couples TRBV6-1 to TRBJ2-7; TRBD1 might be the D (6 bases). The germline V and J ends were trimmed by 6 bases and 4 bases, with 10 bases remaining between them. Germline-derived CDR1 and CDR2 are MNHNS and SASEGT. This CDR3 is 12 amino acids long. CDR3 loop: CASRKQGYEQYF. The DNA for the CDR3 is TGTGCCAGCAGGAAGCAGGGGTACGAGCAGTACTTC.